The 15 T cell receptor beta chains below come from one sample, sequenced in a study of blood T cell repertoires in COVID-19. Measured with immunoSEQ multiplex PCR; TCRdb has only the in-frame clones, and not every one. The sample yields nearly 250,000 clones, around 85% seen once. The sequencing sample was made of PBMCs or T cells enriched from blood (not recorded which). The receptors stem from a woman in her 50s with acute COVID-19.

The chain uses TRBV4-3 and TRBJ2-7; 8 positions match TRBD1. This CDR3 comprises 15 residues. The trim removed 4 bases at V and 5 bases at J, leaving 10 bases unmatched. The germline CDR1 and CDR2 sequences are LGHNA and YSLEER. CDR3 region: CASSRAGQGGDEQYF. DNA of the CDR3: TGCGCCAGCAGCCGCGCTGGACAGGGCGGTGACGAGCAGTACTTC.

This clone was recorded once. V is TRBV7-8 and J is TRBJ1-1; D gene ambiguous. This CDR3 comprises 15 residues. The V end was cut by 2 bases, the J end by 3 bases, with 13 bases between. Germline V gene sequence: CDR1 SGHVS, CDR2 FQNEAQ. Here the CDR3 DNA reads TGTGCCAGCAGCTTATCGGCTCCCGGGGACACTGAAGCTTTCTTT. It specifies CASSLSAPGDTEAFF.

This clone was seen a handful of times. V usage is TRBV5-1 and J usage is TRBJ1-2; 7 nucleotides line up with TRBD1. V lost 4 bases to trimming and J lost 6 bases; unmatched junction nucleotides: 12. Germline CDR1 SGHRS, CDR2 YFSETQ. This CDR3 contains 15 residues. The CDR3, as DNA: TGCGCCAGCAGCACCGGACAGGTAGAAGTAGATGGCTACACCTTC. This gives the protein CASSTGQVEVDGYTF.

The rearrangement links TRBV5-6 to TRBJ2-3; D is uncertain. CDR1 is SGHDT, CDR2 YYEEEE, per germline. The CDR3 runs 13 residues. The V gene lost 4 bases and the J gene lost 4 bases, with 10 bases spanning the gap. The CDR3 nucleotides read TGTGCCAGCAGCCCTATACGAGCAGATACGCAGTATTTT. Protein product: CASSPIRADTQYF.

This clone came up a few times. The chain carries TRBV5-4 and TRBJ2-7, with 9 nucleotides matching TRBD1. Trimming took 4 bases from V and 3 from J; bases not matched to a gene: 8. The CDR3 totals 15 residues. Per the germline V gene, CDR1 is SGHNT and CDR2 is YYREEE (reference sequence). The chain's CDR3 is CASSAQGQGDYEQYF. The CDR3 bases are TGTGCCAGCAGCGCCCAGGGACAGGGAGACTACGAGCAGTACTTC.

This clone was detected only a few times. V usage is TRBV6-5 and J usage is TRBJ1-2; unclear D gene. The CDR3 has 14 amino acids. V was shortened by 5 bases and J by 4 bases, with 14 bases between the two germline ends. Per the germline V gene, CDR1 is MNHEY and CDR2 is SVGAGI. Here the CDR3 DNA reads TGTGCCAGCAGTCCGGTCGGAGGGATCTATGGCTACACCTTC. Residues: CASSPVGGIYGYTF.

This clone was counted once. The chain joins TRBV3-1 (or the pseudogene TRBV3-2) to TRBJ2-7; possibly TRBD2 for D (5 bases). Germline lookup yields CDR1 LGHDT and CDR2 YNNKEL (reference sequence). The V end lost 0 bases, the J end lost 6 bases, and 15 bases lay between the germline ends. The CDR3 loop spans 15 amino acids. This chain's CDR3 is CASSQEIGSGSEQYF. In DNA, the CDR3 is TGTGCCAGCAGCCAAGAGATCGGGTCGGGGAGCGAGCAGTACTTC.

The chain carries TRBV7-5 and TRBJ2-2; TRBD2 is taken as the D call from the table, unchecked against the DNA. TRBV7-5 is given as a pseudogene. This CDR3 comprises 13 residues. The CDR3 DNA is TGTGCCAAGAGCGGGGGGGACACCGGGGAGCTGTTTTTT. It yields the protein CAKSGGDTGELFF.

This clone was counted ten times or more. The chain carries TRBV27 and TRBJ1-2; D perhaps matches TRBD1 (5 bases). The CDR3 runs to 12 residues. V lost 3 bases to trimming and J lost 6 bases, with 8 bases between them. In germline, CDR1 is MNHEY, CDR2 SMNVEV (reference sequence). This chain's CDR3 is CASSFPGNGYTF. CDR3 coding DNA: TGTGCCAGCAGTTTCCCAGGGAATGGCTACACCTTC.

This CDR3 reads CASSPGTGSNYGYTF. The CDR3 nucleotides read TGTGCCAGTAGTCCCGGGACAGGGTCTAACTATGGCTACACCTTC. The chain couples TRBV19 to TRBJ1-2; 9 bases fit TRBD1. With V trimmed by 5 bases and J by 0 bases, 4 bases remained unmatched. The germline V gene has CDR1 LNHDA and CDR2 SQIVND (reference sequence). The CDR3 runs 15 residues.

V is TRBV6-2 or TRBV6-3 and J is TRBJ1-5; D may be TRBD1 (5 bases). With 2 bases removed from V and 4 bases from J, the gap between germline ends came to 9 bases. The CDR3 is made up of 14 amino acids. Germline V gives CDR1 MNHEY, CDR2 SVGEGT. In DNA form, the CDR3 reads TGTGCCAGCAGTTACGGACAAGATAATCAGCCCCAGCATTTT. The encoded protein is CASSYGQDNQPQHF.

The chain employs TRBV5-6 and TRBJ1-5, with 8 bases aligning to TRBD1. Germline loops: CDR1 SGHDT, CDR2 YYEEEE. This CDR3 spans 16 amino acids. The V and J ends lost 3 bases and 4 bases, in that order; junction bases with no gene match: 9. The chain's CDR3 is CASSSMDRVRNQPQHF. In nucleotides, the CDR3 is TGTGCCAGCAGCTCCATGGACAGGGTGCGGAATCAGCCCCAGCATTTT.

J is TRBJ1-2 and V is TRBV3-1 (or the pseudogene TRBV3-2), with 9 bases matching TRBD1. Germline V gene lookup returns CDR1 LGHDT and CDR2 YNNKEL (reference sequence). The V segment lost 0 bases and the J segment 12 bases; nucleotides outside the gene matches: 8. This CDR3 comprises 14 residues. DNA for the CDR3: TGTGCCAGCAGCCAAGATGAAAGGGGGACAGGGAACACCTTC. This codes for CASSQDERGTGNTF.

This clone was seen only a few times. The chain links TRBV9 to TRBJ1-2; 7 nucleotides agree with TRBD1. The ends lost 3 bases at V and 4 bases at J; junction bases unmatched: 6. Germline V gene data show CDR1 as SGDLS and CDR2 as YYNGEE. This CDR3 region has 14 residues. This chain's CDR3 is CASSEDRTGYGYTF. CDR3 DNA sequence: TGTGCCAGCAGCGAGGACAGGACTGGCTATGGCTACACCTTC.

The chain is built from TRBV2 and TRBJ1-2, with unresolved D. The V and J ends lost 10 bases and 5 bases respectively, with 14 bases between them. Germline V lookup: CDR1 SNHLY, CDR2 FYNNEI. CDR3 length: 12 amino acids. CDR3 nucleotide sequence: TGTGCCACAGAGGATGTGTGGTATGGCTACACCTTC. Encoded protein: CATEDVWYGYTF.